These T cell receptor beta chains were read from a single sample in a study of blood T cell repertoires in COVID-19. The method was immunoSEQ multiplex PCR; TCRdb's version includes in-frame clones alone and lacks a portion of them. The table includes 95,000 to 110,000 clones, 84% detected once. Input material: peripheral blood. The source is a human donor in a cohort sampled during active or convalescent COVID-19. CDR3s include the opening cysteine and the closing phenylalanine or tryptophan. The D gene is left open where the match is weak. Rows may omit the clone size; those that give it use once, few, many or a size class.

j_gene: TRBJ1-4; v_gene: TRBV9; d_gene: TRBD1; abundance: -; CDR3nt: TGTGCCAGCAGCTTACTGACAGGGACTAATGAAAAACTGTTTTTT; CDR3aa: CASSLLTGTNEKLFF
j_gene: TRBJ1-2; v_gene: TRBV18; d_gene: -; abundance: few; CDR3nt: TGTGCCAGCTCAAGTACTACAGGGATGAACTATGGCTACACCTTC; CDR3aa: CASSSTTGMNYGYTF
j_gene: TRBJ2-6; v_gene: TRBV10-3; d_gene: TRBD1; abundance: -; CDR3nt: TGTGCCATCAGTGAGTCGGGGACAGGTTTTGGGGCCAACGTCCTGACTTTC; CDR3aa: CAISESGTGFGANVLTF
j_gene: TRBJ1-4; v_gene: TRBV19; d_gene: TRBD1; abundance: -; CDR3nt: TGTGCCAGTTCCCCCGTTGCGGGACAGGGCACCTCTAATGAAAAACTGTTTTTT; CDR3aa: CASSPVAGQGTSNEKLFF
j_gene: TRBJ1-2; v_gene: TRBV12-3/TRBV12-4; d_gene: -; abundance: -; CDR3nt: TGTGCCAGCAGTCCCATACATAACTATGGCTACACCTTC; CDR3aa: CASSPIHNYGYTF
j_gene: TRBJ2-2; v_gene: TRBV27; d_gene: -; abundance: -; CDR3nt: TGTGCCAGCAGTTTATGGGCCACCGGGGAGCTGTTTTTT; CDR3aa: CASSLWATGELFF
j_gene: TRBJ2-6; v_gene: TRBV7-3; d_gene: -; abundance: -; CDR3nt: TGTGCCAGCAGTCGCTCTGGGGCCAACGTCCTGACTTTC; CDR3aa: CASSRSGANVLTF
j_gene: TRBJ2-5; v_gene: TRBV12-3/TRBV12-4; d_gene: TRBD2; abundance: once; CDR3nt: TGTGCCAGCGGGGGGGTCGGAGAGACCCAGTACTTC; CDR3aa: CASGGVGETQYF
j_gene: TRBJ1-2; v_gene: TRBV12-3/TRBV12-4; d_gene: -; abundance: -; CDR3nt: TGTGCCAGCAGTTTAGGGCTGGATGGCTACACCTTC; CDR3aa: CASSLGLDGYTF
j_gene: TRBJ2-2; v_gene: TRBV13; d_gene: -; abundance: -; CDR3nt: TGTGCCAGCGCTCCCCCCAACAAATTCGCGAACACCGGGGAGCTGTTTTTT; CDR3aa: CASAPPNKFANTGELFF
j_gene: TRBJ1-4; v_gene: TRBV5-6; d_gene: -; abundance: -; CDR3nt: TGTGCCAGCAGCTCATGGGCTCGTGCAGAAAAACTGTTTTTT; CDR3aa: CASSSWARAEKLFF
j_gene: TRBJ2-3; v_gene: TRBV5-4; d_gene: -; abundance: -; CDR3nt: TGTGCCAGCAGCTCCCTGACAGATACGCAGTATTTT; CDR3aa: CASSSLTDTQYF
j_gene: TRBJ2-5; v_gene: TRBV7-9; d_gene: -; abundance: -; CDR3nt: TGTGCCAGCAGCTTACTAAGCTCAGAGACCCAGTACTTC; CDR3aa: CASSLLSSETQYF
j_gene: TRBJ1-3; v_gene: TRBV5-1; d_gene: TRBD1; abundance: -; CDR3nt: TGCGCCAGCAGCCTGACAACCGGACAGGGCAGTGGAAACACCATATATTTT; CDR3aa: CASSLTTGQGSGNTIYF
j_gene: TRBJ2-3; v_gene: TRBV19; d_gene: -; abundance: few; CDR3nt: TGTGCCAGTAGTACGCCCAGCGGGCCGGGCACAGATACGCAGTATTTT; CDR3aa: CASSTPSGPGTDTQYF
j_gene: TRBJ1-6; v_gene: TRBV2; d_gene: TRBD1; abundance: once; CDR3nt: TGTGCCAGCAGTTGGACAGGGGGTAATTCACCCCTCCACTTT; CDR3aa: CASSWTGGNSPLHF
j_gene: TRBJ1-3; v_gene: TRBV7-9; d_gene: -; abundance: -; CDR3nt: TGTGCCAGCAGCTTAGATATCCGCTCTGGAAACACCATATATTTT; CDR3aa: CASSLDIRSGNTIYF
j_gene: TRBJ2-7; v_gene: TRBV7-2; d_gene: -; abundance: -; CDR3nt: TGTGCCAGCAGCTTAGGCGGAAACTACGAGCAGTACTTC; CDR3aa: CASSLGGNYEQYF
j_gene: TRBJ1-6; v_gene: TRBV23-1; d_gene: -; abundance: -; CDR3nt: TGCGCCAGCCAAAAGGGGACTGGGAATTCACCCCTCCACTTT; CDR3aa: CASQKGTGNSPLHF
j_gene: TRBJ2-1; v_gene: TRBV10-3; d_gene: -; abundance: -; CDR3nt: TGTGCCATCAGTGAAAGCGGAGGGGGCCGAAATGAGCAGTTCTTC; CDR3aa: CAISESGGGRNEQFF
j_gene: TRBJ2-1; v_gene: TRBV11-3; d_gene: TRBD2; abundance: -; CDR3nt: TGTGCCAGCAGCTACGGGTTGCGGGGGGGCAATGAGCAGTTCTTC; CDR3aa: CASSYGLRGGNEQFF
j_gene: TRBJ1-2; v_gene: TRBV19; d_gene: -; abundance: -; CDR3nt: TGTGCCAGTAGTAAACCCCCCTACCGGGGCTACACCTTC; CDR3aa: CASSKPPYRGYTF
j_gene: TRBJ1-1; v_gene: TRBV11-3; d_gene: -; abundance: -; CDR3nt: TGTGCCAGCAGCTACAACGAGAACACTGAAGCTTTCTTT; CDR3aa: CASSYNENTEAFF
j_gene: TRBJ2-7; v_gene: TRBV21-1; d_gene: -; abundance: few; CDR3nt: TGTGCCAGCAGCAGAAACCGCCGGACAGGGGGCTTCGAGCAGTACTTC; CDR3aa: CASSRNRRTGGFEQYF
j_gene: TRBJ2-7; v_gene: TRBV19; d_gene: TRBD1; abundance: -; CDR3nt: TGTGCCAGTAGTAACAGACAGGGGTCCTACGAGCAGTACTTC; CDR3aa: CASSNRQGSYEQYF
j_gene: TRBJ1-6; v_gene: TRBV12-5; d_gene: TRBD1; abundance: -; CDR3nt: TGTGCTAGTGGTTTGGTACTGGACAGGGATCTTTCACCCCTCCACTTT; CDR3aa: CASGLVLDRDLSPLHF